One sample yielded the 21 T cell receptor beta chains listed below, sequenced in a study of T cell changes during pregnancy in multiple sclerosis. Here immunoSEQ multiplex PCR was the method, and the copy in TCRdb shows in-frame clones only, minus some. The profile shows tens of thousands of clones, approximately 86% of them singletons. The sample consisted of CD4+ T cells from peripheral blood mononuclear cells, taken in the first trimester of pregnancy. The receptors here all came from a female donor in good health, enrolled as a control in a pregnancy study.

The CDR3 loop is CASSRTGQGALGTEAFF. The CDR3 nucleotides read TGCGCCAGCAGCCGCACGGGACAGGGGGCGCTTGGGACTGAAGCTTTCTTT. The chain is built from TRBV4-3 and TRBJ1-1; 12 positions agree with TRBD1. Germline V CDR1 and CDR2: LGHNA, YSLEER. Losses at the gene ends were 4 bases for V and 5 bases for J; bases not matched to a gene: 11. There are 17 residues in the CDR3.

V gene TRBV6-5 combines with J gene TRBJ2-1; possible D gene TRBD2, 5 bases. Trimming stripped 3 bases from V and 9 bases from J, with 15 bases between. CDR1 and CDR2 from the germline V gene are MNHEY and SVGAGI. The CDR3 has 14 residues. In DNA form, the CDR3 reads TGTGCCAGCAGTTATGCGGGTCCCCGGGGTGAGCAGTTCTTC. Protein sequence: CASSYAGPRGEQFF.

This clone was picked up a small number of times. The genes are TRBV1 and TRBJ2-7; the table's D call, TRBD2, has no DNA check behind it. TRBV1 is a recognized pseudogene. The CDR3 covers 15 residues. Here the CDR3 reads CTSSQDPLARYEQYF. Here the CDR3 DNA reads TGCACCAGCAGCCAAGATCCCCTAGCCCGCTACGAGCAGTACTTC.

The chain joins TRBV18 to TRBJ1-3, with D perhaps matching TRBD1 (5 bases). Deletions cut 6 bases from V and 0 bases from J, with 18 bases between. CDR1 is KGHSH and CDR2 is LQKENI in the germline V gene. The CDR3 totals 17 residues. CDR3 DNA: TGTGCCAGCTCCCCCACTCCTACGACAGACTCTGGAAACACCATATATTTT. Translated, it gives CASSPTPTTDSGNTIYF.

The chain couples TRBV4-2 to TRBJ2-1; 11 nucleotides line up with TRBD2. Germline V gene sequence: CDR1 LGHNA, CDR2 YNFKEQ. V was clipped by 2 bases and J by 0 bases; unmatched bases: 3. There are 17 residues in the CDR3. The CDR3, as DNA: TGTGCCAGCAGCCAATCCACTAGCGGGAGCTCCTACAATGAGCAGTTCTTC. Translation gives CASSQSTSGSSYNEQFF.

The J gene is TRBJ2-5, the V gene TRBV6-6; tentative D call: TRBD1 (5 bases). The germline V gene has CDR1 MNHNY and CDR2 SVGAGI (reference sequence). This CDR3 is built from 13 residues. V was cut by 9 bases and J by 5 bases, with 16 bases left in between. The CDR3 region is CASTYLNRETQYF. DNA of the CDR3: TGTGCCAGTACCTACTTAAACAGGGAGACCCAGTACTTC.

V and J are TRBV19 and TRBJ1-1, with no clear D. The CDR3 is made up of 13 amino acids. Germline loops: CDR1 LNHDA, CDR2 SQIVND (reference sequence). Deletions cut 5 bases from V and 1 base from J, with 8 bases between. The CDR3 nucleotides are TGTGCCAGTAGTCCCGGGAGGAACACTGAAGCTTTCTTT. The encoded protein is CASSPGRNTEAFF.

The chain recombines TRBV30 with TRBJ2-7; TRBD2 is a possible D gene (5 bases). The germline CDR1 and CDR2 sequences are GTSNPN and SVGIG (reference sequence). The V end was cut by 6 bases, the J end by 2 bases, with 17 bases between. There are 14 residues in the CDR3. The CDR3 is CACDGDPRTYEQYF. Here the CDR3 DNA reads TGTGCCTGTGACGGGGATCCGCGAACCTACGAGCAGTACTTC.

The chain couples TRBV6-6 to TRBJ2-1; possibly TRBD1 for D (5 bases). The germline gives CDR1 MNHNY, CDR2 SVGAGI (reference sequence). This CDR3 contains 13 residues. Trimming took off 6 bases at V and 7 bases at J, with 13 bases between the two ends. This chain's CDR3 is CASRDSRENEQFF. CDR3 bases: TGTGCCAGCAGGGATTCCAGGGAAAATGAGCAGTTCTTC.

This chain connects TRBV11-2 to TRBJ2-1; 8 nucleotides agree with TRBD2. The CDR3 has 13 residues. The V gene's germline CDR1 is SGHAT and CDR2 FQNNGV. With V trimmed by 5 bases and J by 9 bases, 6 bases remained unmatched. This CDR3 is CASSPGLAREQFF. The CDR3 coding sequence is TGTGCCAGCAGCCCCGGACTAGCTCGTGAGCAGTTCTTC.

This clone is termed medium-sized (0.01 to 0.1%). V usage is TRBV7-8 and J usage is TRBJ1-3, with D maybe TRBD1 (6 bases). V was trimmed by 5 bases and J by 4 bases, leaving 12 bases between them. The CDR3 has 14 amino acids. Germline CDR1 and CDR2: SGHVS and FQNEAQ. The CDR3: CASSIGTSGNTIYF. CDR3 nucleotide sequence: TGTGCCAGCAGCATAGGGACATCCGGAAACACCATATATTTT.

In this sample, this clone is medium-sized. The chain recombines TRBV6-4 with TRBJ1-1; 8 positions match TRBD1. Germline values: CDR1 MRHNA, CDR2 SNTAGT. The CDR3 length is 14 residues. V shed 6 bases, J shed 4 bases, and the junction held 7 bases outside the gene matches. Here the CDR3 DNA reads TGTGCCAGCAGCTCAGGGGGCCTAGGCACTGAAGCTTTCTTT. Its translation: CASSSGGLGTEAFF.

This clone has only one observation. The chain links TRBV5-1 to TRBJ1-6; 8 nucleotides align to TRBD1. The CDR3 runs 16 residues. Germline values: CDR1 SGHRS, CDR2 YFSETQ. V lost 4 bases, J lost 10 bases, and 13 bases stayed unmatched. The CDR3 DNA reads TGCGCCAGCAGCGCCTCCGGACAGGGTCTGGGGTCACCCCTCCACTTT. This translates into CASSASGQGLGSPLHF. The whole variable domain, remainder taken from reference TRBV5-1 and TRBJ1-6, is KAGVTQTPRYLIKTRGQQVTLSCSPISGHRSVSWYQQTPGQGLQFLFEYFSETQRNKGNFPGRFSGRQFSNSRSEMNVSTLELGDSALYLCASSASGQGLGSPLHFGNGTRLTVT.

By sample share, this clone is medium-sized. The CDR3 coding sequence is TGTGCCAGCAGCCGAGGGGGGGCTCAGTACGAGCAGTACTTC. Its protein is CASSRGGAQYEQYF. The chain employs TRBV7-2 and TRBJ2-7, with TRBD2 as a possible D gene (7 bases). The CDR3 sequence is 14 residues long. V dropped 5 bases and J dropped 4 bases, with 15 bases sitting between them. Germline values: CDR1 SGHTA, CDR2 FQGNSA.

The gene calls are TRBV13 and TRBJ1-4; D gene ambiguous. Germline lookup yields CDR1 PRHDT and CDR2 FYEKMQ (reference sequence). Between the trimmed V and J ends, which lost 2 bases and 4 bases, there was a span of 8 bases. The CDR3 consists of 14 residues. As DNA, the CDR3 is TGTGCCAGCAGCTTACCCAGGTTTAATGAAAAACTGTTTTTT. Translation gives CASSLPRFNEKLFF.

In this sample, this clone turned up once. V usage is TRBV7-3 and J usage is TRBJ2-1; 12 bases line up with TRBD2. Germline V gene data show CDR1 as SGHTA and CDR2 as FQGTGA. There are 17 residues in the CDR3. The ends lost 5 bases at V and 8 bases at J; junction bases unmatched: 13. CDR3 protein: CASSPKRLAGVGDEQFF. Here the CDR3 DNA reads TGTGCCAGCAGCCCTAAGAGACTAGCGGGAGTGGGCGATGAGCAGTTCTTC. The variable domain in full, completed from reference TRBV7-3 and TRBJ2-1, reads GAGVSQTPSNKVTEKGKYVELRCDPISGHTALYWYRQSLGQGPEFLIYFQGTGAADDSGLPNDRFFAVRPEGSVSTLKIQRTERGDSAVYLCASSPKRLAGVGDEQFFGPGTRLTVL.

V is TRBV14 and J is TRBJ2-3, with D hard to call. V dropped 1 base and J dropped 1 base, with 12 bases sitting between them. Germline V CDR1 and CDR2: SGHDN, FVKESK. The CDR3 totals 16 residues. The CDR3 loop is CASSQGRVGGTDTQYF. CDR3 sequence (DNA): TGTGCCAGCAGCCAAGGTCGAGTCGGTGGCACAGATACGCAGTATTTT.

The chain combines TRBV5-6 with TRBJ2-1; 9 bases map to TRBD1. The CDR3 runs 13 residues. V lost 4 bases, J lost 6 bases, and 2 bases stayed unmatched. Germline loops: CDR1 SGHDT, CDR2 YYEEEE. The chain's CDR3 is CASSPDRGNEQFF. The CDR3, as DNA: TGTGCCAGCAGCCCGGACAGGGGCAATGAGCAGTTCTTC.

This clone appeared a single time. The chain joins TRBV4-3 to TRBJ2-7, with a tentative D call TRBD1 (6 bases). CDR1 and CDR2 (germline): LGHNA, YSLEER. CDR3 length equals 14 residues. The V and J ends lost 1 base and 6 bases respectively, with 13 bases between them. Here the CDR3 DNA reads TGCGCCAGCAGCCAAGGGACAGAACAGGGCGAGCAGTACTTC. Translating it yields CASSQGTEQGEQYF.

The chain joins TRBV6-4 to TRBJ2-3, with 11 bases that match TRBD2. Germline V CDR1 and CDR2: MRHNA, SNTAGT. CDR3 length: 18 residues. With 0 bases clipped from V and 5 bases from J, the junction kept 10 bases outside the gene matches. This CDR3 is CASSDSPLAGGTIDTQYF. Here the CDR3 DNA reads TGTGCCAGCAGTGACTCCCCATTAGCGGGAGGGACAATAGATACGCAGTATTTT.

The chain uses TRBV10-3 and TRBJ2-3, with TRBD2 identical over 12 bases. CDR3 length: 22 residues. Germline CDR1 ENHRY, CDR2 SYGVKD. J gave up 0 bases and V 2 bases, and 18 bases lay outside the gene matches. The CDR3 DNA reads as TGTGCCATCAGTGAGACTCAATTTTTGACTAGCGGGGGTCTAGGGAGCACAGATACGCAGTATTTT. This translates into CAISETQFLTSGGLGSTDTQYF.